The source of this T cell receptor beta chain is a study of Ad26.COV2.S vaccination and SARS-CoV-2 variants. Points from the study as a whole: Total T cell responses may have been underestimated by the TCR breadth and depth analyses.

As regards this clone: Antigen specificity is unknown.

Sequencing used immunoSEQ multiplex PCR; TCRdb keeps in-frame clones, though not all of them. There are just over 350,000 clones in the sample; more than 75% occur only once, and roughly 3.3% lies in the top ten. With 3 bases clipped from V and 0 bases from J, the junction kept 2 bases outside the gene matches. The CDR3 consists of 14 residues. Germline V gene sequence: CDR1 LNHNV, CDR2 YYDKDF (reference sequence). Treatment here: about 20 received Ad26.COV2.S at low or high dose, single or two shots; five or six received placebo; per-sample allocation not given. Sampling was done on day 63 after the first vaccine or placebo injection. Recruitment in Boston yielded a donor of adult age, 18-55 years. It was Wuhan-strain SARS-CoV-2 spike that the Ad26 vaccine vector expressed.

The rearrangement uses TRBV15 and TRBJ2-7; 7 nucleotides align to TRBD2. Sequenced here: peripheral blood, sampled in a trial of Ad26.COV2.S vaccine versus placebo. This TCR was sampled from a person aged 18-65 years who received the Ad26.COV2.S COVID-19 vaccine or a placebo. CDR3 DNA: TGTGCCACCAGCAGTGGGGGGGACTCCTACGAGCAGTACTTC. Translating gives CATSSGGDSYEQYF.